The present T cell receptor (beta chain) was sequenced within a study of blood T cell repertoires in COVID-19. Across the whole study: Researchers got acute and convalescent COVID-19 samples from the United States, Italy and Spain.

As processed by the authors: Reference gene primer amplification yielded estimated nucleated cell counts. Sequencing was performed with immunoSEQ multiplex PCR; in TCRdb, only in-frame clones are kept and a portion is missing. V and J calls and clone size come straight from that table; D and trimming were deduced from the DNA. The table shows some 110,000 clones, with 80% to 85% occurring only once. This CDR3 has 16 residues. Germline assignment: CDR1 MNHNS and CDR2 SASEGT. V lost 3 bases and J lost 2; bases outside the gene matches: 3. Material: peripheral blood. This chain connects TRBV6-1 to TRBJ1-5; 11 positions match TRBD1. This receptor was obtained from a man between 65 and 85 years old with acute or convalescent COVID-19. In DNA, the CDR3 is TGTGCCAGCAGTGACAGGACAGGGGGCGGCAATCAGCCCCAGCATTTT. It translates to CASSDRTGGGNQPQHF.